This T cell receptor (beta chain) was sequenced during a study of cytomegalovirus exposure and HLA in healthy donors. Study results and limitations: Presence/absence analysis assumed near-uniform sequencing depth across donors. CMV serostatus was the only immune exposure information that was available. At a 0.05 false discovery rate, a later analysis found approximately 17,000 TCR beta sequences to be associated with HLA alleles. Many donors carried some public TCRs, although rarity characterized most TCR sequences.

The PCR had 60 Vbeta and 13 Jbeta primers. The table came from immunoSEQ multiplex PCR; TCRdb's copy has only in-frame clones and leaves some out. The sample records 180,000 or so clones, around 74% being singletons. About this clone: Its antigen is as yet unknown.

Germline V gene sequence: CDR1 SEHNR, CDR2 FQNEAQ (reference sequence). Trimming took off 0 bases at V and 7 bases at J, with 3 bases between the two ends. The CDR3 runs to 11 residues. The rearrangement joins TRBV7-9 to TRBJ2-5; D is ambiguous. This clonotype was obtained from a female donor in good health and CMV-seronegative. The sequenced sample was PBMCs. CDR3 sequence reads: CASSLAGTQYF. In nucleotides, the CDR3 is TGTGCCAGCAGCTTAGCCGGGACCCAGTACTTC. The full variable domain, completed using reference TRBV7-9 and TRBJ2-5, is DTGVSQNPRHKITKRGQNVTFRCDPISEHNRLYWYRQTLGQGPEFLTYFQNEAQLEKSRLLSDRFSAERPKGSFSTLEIQRTEQGDSAMYLCASSLAGTQYFGPGTRLLVL.